Following are 8 T cell receptor beta chains from one sample sequenced in a study of blood T cell repertoires in COVID-19. Produced via immunoSEQ multiplex PCR; TCRdb's table is partial and in-frame only. The sample includes under 250,000 clones, roughly 82% seen only once; the top ten take approximately 5%. Input material: peripheral blood. The receptors were gathered from an elderly woman with COVID-19, enrolled during active disease.

V gene TRBV3-1 (or the pseudogene TRBV3-2) combines with J gene TRBJ2-7; TRBD2 might be the D (6 bases). Trimming took 5 bases from V and 0 from J, leaving 11 bases between them. The germline CDR1 and CDR2 sequences are LGHDT and YNNKEL (reference sequence). The CDR3 runs to 14 residues. CDR3 region: CASSDSGGSYEQYF. The CDR3 DNA is TGTGCCAGCAGCGATAGCGGCGGCTCCTACGAGCAGTACTTC.

This chain links TRBV19 with TRBJ1-5; 7 bases match TRBD1. The J segment lost 0 bases and the V segment lost 3 bases, leaving 2 bases of the junction unmatched. The CDR3 consists of 15 residues. Germline assignment: CDR1 LNHDA and CDR2 SQIVND (reference sequence). Written as DNA, the CDR3 is TGTGCCAGTAGTATTGGGACAGTTAGCAATCAGCCCCAGCATTTT. Translation: CASSIGTVSNQPQHF. Combining the CDR3 with reference TRBV19 and TRBJ1-5 gives the whole variable domain DGGITQSPKYLFRKEGQNVTLSCEQNLNHDAMYWYRQDPGQGLRLIYYSQIVNDFQKGDIAEGYSVSREKKESFPLTVTSAQKNPTAFYLCASSIGTVSNQPQHFGDGTRLSIL.

The V call is TRBV6-6, the J call TRBJ2-2; a possible D gene is TRBD2 (5 bases). The CDR3 loop spans 13 amino acids. Per the germline V gene, CDR1 is MNHNY and CDR2 is SVGAGI (reference sequence). The ends were cut back, 2 bases at V and 7 bases at J, with 8 bases in the middle. The CDR3 DNA reads as TGTGCCAGCAGTTACCGAGGGATCGGGGAGCTGTTTTTT. Residues: CASSYRGIGELFF.

The rearrangement joins TRBV6-5 to TRBJ2-1, with 9 bases identical to TRBD2. Germline V gene data show CDR1 as MNHEY and CDR2 as SVGAGI. The J segment lost 5 bases and the V segment lost 2 bases, leaving 4 bases of the junction unmatched. The CDR3 is 15 amino acids. CDR3 sequence: CASSYGGGVNNEQFF. The CDR3 DNA reads TGTGCCAGCAGTTACGGCGGGGGGGTTAACAATGAGCAGTTCTTC.

The chain combines TRBV4-2 with TRBJ2-5, with D possibly matching TRBD2 (5 bases). The germline gives CDR1 LGHNA, CDR2 YNFKEQ. Trimming took off 0 bases at V and 5 bases at J, with 13 bases between the two ends. The CDR3 loop spans 15 amino acids. CDR3 sequence reads: CASSQENTRRETQYF. In DNA, the CDR3 is TGTGCCAGCAGCCAAGAAAACACGCGGAGGGAGACCCAGTACTTC.

The CDR3 region has the DNA TGTGCCAGCAGCGTCGACAGGTTCAAAGATGAGCAGTTCTTC. This translates into CASSVDRFKDEQFF. V gene TRBV7-3 combines with J gene TRBJ2-1; TRBD1 might be the D (6 bases). Germline V gene sequence: CDR1 SGHTA, CDR2 FQGTGA. With 5 bases removed from V and 8 bases from J, the gap between germline ends came to 16 bases. The CDR3 totals 14 residues. Complete variable domain (other parts from reference TRBV7-3 and TRBJ2-1): GAGVSQTPSNKVTEKGKYVELRCDPISGHTALYWYRQSLGQGPEFLIYFQGTGAADDSGLPNDRFFAVRPEGSVSTLKIQRTERGDSAVYLCASSVDRFKDEQFFGPGTRLTVL.

As regards this clone: Germline and junction disagree at one end, which may indicate a read error. The genes are TRBV5-3 and TRBJ1-2; no clear D. TRBV5-3 is an open reading frame, and its role is uncertain. The CDR3 has 20 residues. For the CDR3, the DNA is TGTGCCAGAAGGCCCCCCCTGAGTCCCTCTATTAGTCCCACTATCTATTGCTACACCTTC. This codes for CARRPPLSPSISPTIYCYTF.

V and J are TRBV28 and TRBJ1-2, with a weak D call TRBD1 (6 bases). V was shortened by 7 bases and J by 2 bases, with 11 bases between the two germline ends. The CDR3 spans 13 residues. Germline CDR1 reads MDHEN; CDR2 reads SYDVKM. The CDR3: CASNPQGNYGYTF. CDR3 coding DNA: TGTGCCAGCAACCCACAGGGAAACTATGGCTACACCTTC.